What follows are 20 T cell receptor beta chains derived from one specimen sequenced in a study of PD-1 blockade in classical Hodgkin lymphoma. Patients all relapsed after autologous stem cell transplantation, and there was variation in brentuximab vedotin exposure. Profiling relied on immunoSEQ multiplex PCR, and the TCRdb table lists in-frame clones only, not all of them. The profile shows about 40,000 clones, under 75% of them singletons. The material sequenced was peripheral blood mononuclear cells (PBMCs), taken at baseline. These receptors all come from a human donor with classical Hodgkin lymphoma.

V and J are TRBV7-3 and TRBJ2-7, with TRBD2 matching 9 bases. V gave up 0 bases and J gave up 2 bases; unmatched junction bases: 11. This CDR3 is 18 amino acids long. Germline lookup yields CDR1 SGHTA and CDR2 FQGTGA. This CDR3 reads CASSLTGLAGGPPYEQYF. CDR3 bases: TGTGCCAGCAGCTTAACCGGTCTGGCGGGAGGGCCCCCCTACGAGCAGTACTTC.

This rearrangement joins TRBV6-1 to TRBJ1-1, with 8 positions matching TRBD1. V dropped 2 bases and J dropped 4; count of bases not matched to a gene: 12. The germline gives CDR1 MNHNS, CDR2 SASEGT. The CDR3 runs to 17 residues. CDR3 sequence (DNA): TGTGCCAGCAGTGAAAGTGCGACAGGGGCTTGGGGCACTGAAGCTTTCTTT. This translates into CASSESATGAWGTEAFF.

The chain uses TRBV30 and TRBJ2-7; D is uncertain. V was cut by 1 base and J by 4 bases, with 14 bases left in between. The CDR3 runs 14 residues. CDR1 is GTSNPN and CDR2 is SVGIG in the germline V gene (reference sequence). The CDR3 region is CAWSGSVHGYEQYF. The CDR3 nucleotides read TGTGCCTGGAGTGGGTCAGTTCATGGGTACGAGCAGTACTTC.

This chain joins TRBV14 and TRBJ2-7; 7 nucleotides line up with TRBD2. This CDR3 is 19 amino acids long. Trimming cost V 4 bases and J 4 bases; bases outside gene matches: 22. CDR1 and CDR2 from the germline V gene are SGHDN and FVKESK. CDR3 DNA: TGTGCCAGCAGCCGAGCCCCGCTAGAGTTCGGGACTACGAATTACGAGCAGTACTTC. As protein: CASSRAPLEFGTTNYEQYF.

J is TRBJ1-2 and V is TRBV4-2; tentative D call: TRBD1 (5 bases). CDR3 length: 16 amino acids. V was trimmed by 5 bases and J by 6 bases, leaving 22 bases between them. Germline CDR1 is LGHNA and CDR2 is YNFKEQ. The chain's CDR3 is CASSLGDGLAADGYTF. The CDR3 nucleotides read TGTGCCAGCAGCTTGGGGGACGGGCTAGCCGCCGATGGCTACACCTTC.

The chain employs TRBV12-5 and TRBJ2-3; D is unresolved. Germline CDR1 LGHNT, CDR2 FRNRAP. V shed 0 bases and J shed 0 bases, with 10 bases lying between them. This CDR3 has 16 residues. CDR3 protein: CASGLVPFPSTDTQYF. CDR3 sequence (DNA): TGTGCTAGTGGTTTGGTCCCCTTCCCTAGCACAGATACGCAGTATTTT.

The genes are TRBV20-1 and TRBJ1-2; D call uncertain. The CDR3 sequence is 11 residues long. V was trimmed by 6 bases and J by 5 bases, leaving 10 bases between them. Germline loops: CDR1 DFQATT, CDR2 SNEGSKA (reference sequence). CDR3 nucleotide sequence: TGCAGTGCAACCCCGGGGTATGGCTACACCTTC. Its protein product is CSATPGYGYTF.

Of note for this clone: Other DNA sequences within the sample encode an identical CDR3. The chain combines TRBV9 with TRBJ2-7; a weak D match, TRBD2 (6 bases). CDR1 is SGDLS, CDR2 YYNGEE, per germline. The CDR3 length is 14 residues. V shed 0 bases and J shed 2 bases, with 9 bases lying between them. The CDR3: CASSVGGAPYEQYF. CDR3 DNA sequence: TGTGCCAGCAGCGTAGGCGGGGCCCCCTACGAGCAGTACTTC. Combining the CDR3 with reference TRBV9 and TRBJ2-7 gives the whole variable domain DSGVTQTPKHLITATGQRVTLRCSPRSGDLSVYWYQQSLDQGLQFLIQYYNGEERAKGNILERFSAQQFPDLHSELNLSSLELGDSALYFCASSVGGAPYEQYFGPGTRLTVT.

This clone was recorded once. The gene calls are TRBV30 and TRBJ1-2, with D hard to call. The CDR3 extends over 12 amino acids. Germline-derived CDR1 and CDR2 are GTSNPN and SVGIG (reference sequence). V was shortened by 2 bases and J by 3 bases, with 7 bases between the two germline ends. The chain's CDR3 is CAWSRGDYGYTF. Written as DNA, the CDR3 is TGTGCCTGGAGTCGGGGAGACTATGGCTACACCTTC.

The chain employs TRBV5-6 and TRBJ1-4, with no clear D. From germline, CDR1 is SGHDT and CDR2 YYEEEE. Trimming took 3 bases from V and 4 from J, leaving 7 bases between them. The CDR3 is 13 residues long. CDR3 in amino acids: CASSSVNNEKLFF. The CDR3, as DNA: TGTGCCAGCAGCTCTGTGAATAATGAAAAACTGTTTTTT.

V is TRBV9 and J is TRBJ1-4; D remains unclear. Germline CDR1 SGDLS, CDR2 YYNGEE. Trimming stripped 2 bases from V and 8 bases from J, with 13 bases between. The CDR3 is 14 amino acids. The DNA of the CDR3 is TGTGCCAGCAGCGTGGGCGGGGTGAGGGAAAAACTGTTTTTT. Encoded protein: CASSVGGVREKLFF.

This chain links TRBV6-1 with TRBJ2-1; no reliable D call. The germline V gene encodes CDR1 MNHNS and CDR2 SASEGT. There are 14 residues in the CDR3. Trimming stripped 7 bases from V and 8 bases from J, with 18 bases between. CDR3 region: CASTPKRWLDEQFF. As DNA, the CDR3 is TGTGCCAGCACCCCTAAGAGGTGGCTGGATGAGCAGTTCTTC.

The chain carries TRBV6-5 and TRBJ1-1, with D hard to call. Germline V lookup: CDR1 MNHEY, CDR2 SVGAGI. This CDR3 has 10 amino acids. The ends were cut back, 2 bases at V and 11 bases at J, with 6 bases in the middle. CDR3 nucleotide sequence: TGTGCCAGCAGTTACGGAGGGGCTTTCTTT. The encoded protein is CASSYGGAFF.

The chain joins TRBV9 to TRBJ2-3, with 9 positions matching TRBD2. Per germline, CDR1 SGDLS and CDR2 YYNGEE. V lost 3 bases to trimming and J lost 2 bases; unmatched junction nucleotides: 10. The CDR3 is 17 amino acids. DNA of the CDR3: TGTGCCAGCAGCGAGTCCTCGACTAGCGGACTCACAGATACGCAGTATTTT. Translated, it gives CASSESSTSGLTDTQYF.

The chain has TRBV27 and TRBJ1-5; no definite D call. The germline V and J ends were trimmed by 3 bases and 4 bases, with 10 bases remaining between them. This CDR3 region has 14 residues. Per germline, CDR1 MNHEY and CDR2 SMNVEV (reference sequence). The CDR3 is CASSLVGSNQPQHF. Here the CDR3 DNA reads TGTGCCAGCAGTTTGGTCGGATCAAATCAGCCCCAGCATTTT.

The V gene is TRBV19, the J gene TRBJ1-1; the D gene is possibly TRBD1 (5 bases). Trimming took off 3 bases at V and 4 bases at J, with 15 bases between the two ends. The germline gives CDR1 LNHDA, CDR2 SQIVND (reference sequence). This CDR3 spans 15 amino acids. The CDR3 reads CASSMYAGSGTEAFF. CDR3 nucleotides: TGTGCCAGTAGTATGTATGCAGGGTCGGGCACTGAAGCTTTCTTT.

The chain is built from TRBV19 and TRBJ2-5; D perhaps matches TRBD2 (5 bases). Trimming pared 7 bases from V and 5 bases from J, leaving 20 bases between. CDR3 size: 15 residues. From germline, CDR1 is LNHDA and CDR2 SQIVND (reference sequence). CDR3 loop: CASTPSNVQRETQYF. The CDR3 DNA is TGTGCCAGTACCCCGTCTAATGTCCAGCGGGAGACCCAGTACTTC.

V gene TRBV4-2 combines with J gene TRBJ2-7, with D unclear. The CDR3 has 15 amino acids. Germline assignment: CDR1 LGHNA and CDR2 YNFKEQ. V was pared by 1 base and J by 0 bases, with 10 bases between. Written as DNA, the CDR3 is TGTGCCAGCAGCCAAGCTTCTACCGCCTCCTACGAGCAGTACTTC. Amino acid sequence: CASSQASTASYEQYF.

The chain couples TRBV18 to TRBJ2-5; 7 bases match TRBD1. The CDR3 covers 17 residues. J lost 1 base, V lost 2 bases, and 10 bases had no gene match. Germline CDR1 is KGHSH and CDR2 is LQKENI. The CDR3 DNA follows: TGTGCCAGCTCACCATCGCGACAGGGAAGAGGCCAAGAGACCCAGTACTTC. Residues: CASSPSRQGRGQETQYF.

The V and J genes are TRBV4-3 and TRBJ2-5; D is unresolved. From germline, CDR1 is LGHNA and CDR2 YSLEER. The V gene lost 4 bases and the J gene lost 5 bases, with 11 bases spanning the gap. This CDR3 region has 13 residues. CDR3 nucleotide sequence: TGCGCCAGCAGCCCTCAGTCATTTGAGACCCAGTACTTC. It specifies CASSPQSFETQYF.